The clone carrying this TCR beta chain occurred a few times. The antigen is not known. cDNA libraries for TCR alpha and TCR beta, carrying sample barcodes and UMIs, came from 5'RACE with constant-segment primers. TCRdb called the 5' RACE reads again in MiXCR, with one record for every CDR3 protein. The top ten clones hold roughly 21% of a sample with 260,000 or so distinct CDR3 sequences, around 17% of them seen once. CDR1 is SGHRS and CDR2 is YFSETQ in the germline V gene. The CDR3 sequence is 13 residues long. The V and J ends lost 6 bases and 1 base, in that order; junction bases with no gene match: 3. This specimen comes from a study of T-cell memory formation after mild COVID-19. Points from the study as a whole: The second-wave clones peaking on day 37 were not confirmed as SARS-CoV-2-specific. A balance of CD4 and CD8 characterized clones contracting day 15 to 85, whereas later expanders leaned CD4+. Prior to infection, memory already included some responding clones, suggesting cross-reactive memory joined.

The specimen sequenced was PBMCs or a T cell subset sorted from them (not recorded which). The source of this sequence is a man aged 18 to 29 who had mild COVID-19 (a few samples of this study predate the infection). Cell type and time point are not known. The J gene is TRBJ1-1, the V gene TRBV5-1; 7 positions agree with TRBD1. The CDR3 region is CASTGTANTEAFF. The CDR3 DNA is TGCGCCAGCACCGGGACAGCGAACACTGAAGCTTTCTTT.